A single sample gave rise to the 18 T cell receptor beta chains below, sequenced in a study of regulatory T cells in long-lasting Graves disease. The authors built TCR beta libraries using iRepertoire HTBI primers and Arm-PCR of CDR3 regions. TCRdb re-derived calls from the multiplex PCR reads in MiXCR, one entry per CDR3 protein. The sample has about 470,000 distinct CDR3 sequences; roughly 21% are singletons. The time point denotes: persistent/refractory GD, antithyroid drugs over 5 years with positive TRAb. Scientists built the TCR library using RNA that was extracted from PBMCs. The input for sequencing was peripheral blood mononuclear cells (PBMCs), taken when the disease was refractory, from a patient treated with antithyroid drugs. The origin of the receptors is a female donor with Graves disease.

This clonotype has a count of ten or more. The genes are TRBV11-2 and TRBJ1-1, with D possibly being TRBD1 (6 bases). The germline V and J ends were trimmed by 2 bases and 4 bases, with 11 bases remaining between them. The CDR3 covers 14 residues. CDR1 and CDR2 (germline): SGHAT, FQNNGV. The CDR3 region has the DNA TGTGCCAGCAGCTTAAACACAGGGCTCACTGAAGCTTTCTTT. It translates to CASSLNTGLTEAFF.

The chain is built from TRBV7-3 and TRBJ1-1; a possible D gene is TRBD1 (6 bases). The V and J ends lost 4 bases and 1 base respectively, with 10 bases between them. The CDR3 has 14 residues. Germline CDR1 and CDR2: SGHTA and FQGTGA. As DNA, the CDR3 is TGTGCCAGCAGCTCCGGGACAACGAACACTGAAGCTTTCTTT. Residues: CASSSGTTNTEAFF.

This chain uses TRBV7-2 with TRBJ1-3; D is perhaps TRBD1 (6 bases). CDR1 and CDR2 (germline): SGHTA, FQGNSA. The CDR3 has 14 residues. V gave up 6 bases and J gave up 3 bases, with 12 bases separating them. In DNA form, the CDR3 reads TGTGCCAGCAGGTTACAGGGTGGTGGAAACACCATATATTTT. It specifies CASRLQGGGNTIYF.

This rearrangement joins TRBV12-3 or TRBV12-4 to TRBJ2-1; 10 nucleotides match TRBD1. This CDR3 spans 16 amino acids. Germline trimming cut 5 bases from V and 2 bases from J; bases unmatched to any gene: 6. The CDR3 here is CASSQGQGSPYNEQFF. CDR3 coding DNA: TGTGCCAGCAGTCAGGGACAGGGGAGCCCCTACAATGAGCAGTTCTTC.

The chain couples TRBV19 to TRBJ1-1; no reliable D call. The CDR3 is 13 amino acids. The V gene's germline CDR1 is LNHDA and CDR2 SQIVND (reference sequence). Trimming took off 7 bases at V and 3 bases at J, with 12 bases between the two ends. The CDR3 DNA reads as TGTGCCAGTACTCAACAGCAAGACACTGAAGCTTTCTTT. This gives the protein CASTQQQDTEAFF.

There are many counts of this clonotype. The chain uses TRBV11-2 and TRBJ1-1, with D maybe TRBD1 (5 bases). CDR3 length: 15 amino acids. From germline, CDR1 is SGHAT and CDR2 FQNNGV. V lost 1 base to trimming and J lost 3 bases, with 12 bases between them. The CDR3 protein is CASSLAGGVYTEAFF. The CDR3 DNA sequence: TGTGCCAGCAGCTTAGCGGGGGGGGTGTACACTGAAGCTTTCTTT. The full variable domain, rest sourced from reference TRBV11-2 and TRBJ1-1, is EAGVAQSPRYKIIEKRQSVAFWCNPISGHATLYWYQQILGQGPKLLIQFQNNGVVDDSQLPKDRFSAERLKGVDSTLKIQPAKLEDSAVYLCASSLAGGVYTEAFFGQGTRLTVV.

This clonotype occurred many times. The rearrangement links TRBV7-9 to TRBJ1-4, with a weak D call TRBD1 (6 bases). The V gene's germline CDR1 is SEHNR and CDR2 FQNEAQ (reference sequence). Trimming took 6 bases from V and 5 from J, leaving 16 bases between them. The CDR3 spans 15 residues. The CDR3 nucleotides read TGTGCCAGCAGTTCGCAGACAGGACCCAATGAAAAACTGTTTTTT. This encodes CASSSQTGPNEKLFF.

In its sample, this clonotype was seen a few times. This rearrangement joins TRBV15 to TRBJ1-1; D remains ambiguous. The CDR3 has 16 amino acids. In germline, CDR1 is LNHNV, CDR2 YYDKDF (reference sequence). V dropped 5 bases and J dropped 0 bases, with 16 bases sitting between them. The CDR3 spells CATSSPSPRLNTEAFF. The CDR3 nucleotides are TGTGCCACCAGCTCACCCTCCCCACGGCTGAACACTGAAGCTTTCTTT.

This clonotype was observed at least ten times. The chain carries TRBV28 and TRBJ1-5; possible D gene TRBD1, 6 bases. The CDR3 totals 15 residues. Trimming pared 6 bases from V and 0 bases from J, leaving 12 bases between. From germline, CDR1 is MDHEN and CDR2 SYDVKM. CDR3 loop: CASSVQGFSNQPQHF. The DNA of the CDR3 is TGTGCCAGCAGCGTTCAGGGGTTTAGCAATCAGCCCCAGCATTTT.

This clonotype was counted only a few times. The chain has TRBV12-3 or TRBV12-4 and TRBJ1-2; D call uncertain. The CDR3 is 14 residues long. V dropped 4 bases and J dropped 4 bases, with 13 bases sitting between them. The CDR3 DNA reads TGTGCCAGCAGTTATGGAGGGTGGGTCTATGGCTACACCTTC. Residues: CASSYGGWVYGYTF.

This clonotype was counted ten times or more. The chain is built from TRBV2 and TRBJ2-5, with D possibly matching TRBD1 (5 bases). Germline values: CDR1 SNHLY, CDR2 FYNNEI. V was trimmed by 0 bases and J by 2 bases, leaving 10 bases between them. This CDR3 contains 15 residues. The chain's CDR3 is CASSEAVTVQETQYF. The CDR3 DNA reads as TGTGCCAGCAGTGAAGCGGTGACAGTTCAAGAGACCCAGTACTTC.

The chain combines TRBV6-2 or TRBV6-3 with TRBJ2-4; possibly TRBD1 or TRBD2 for D (5 bases each). CDR1 is MNHEY, CDR2 SVGEGT, per germline. Trimming removed 8 bases from V and 0 bases from J, with 20 bases in between. There are 17 residues in the CDR3. The CDR3 DNA sequence: TGTGCCAGCCTGTGGGGGTGGGGGACCCTAGCCAAAAACATTCAGTACTTC. It codes for CASLWGWGTLAKNIQYF.

This clonotype was recorded many times. The chain recombines TRBV28 with TRBJ1-5, with D unresolved. The V end lost 4 bases, the J end lost 0 bases, and 16 bases lay between the germline ends. The germline gives CDR1 MDHEN, CDR2 SYDVKM. There are 17 residues in the CDR3. CDR3 in DNA: TGTGCCAGCAGTTCTGCCTGGACTGATTATAGCAATCAGCCCCAGCATTTT. This translates into CASSSAWTDYSNQPQHF.

This rearrangement joins TRBV7-9 to TRBJ1-2; D ambiguous. The CDR3 covers 16 residues. Germline CDR1 is SEHNR and CDR2 is FQNEAQ (reference sequence). V gave up 0 bases and J gave up 2 bases, with 13 bases separating them. CDR3 loop: CASSLAEARVNYGYTF. As DNA, the CDR3 is TGTGCCAGCAGCTTAGCGGAGGCGAGAGTAAACTATGGCTACACCTTC.

The chain links TRBV4-1 to TRBJ1-2, with no clear D. The CDR3 contains 15 residues. Trimming pared 0 bases from V and 0 bases from J, leaving 8 bases between. Germline loops: CDR1 MGHRA, CDR2 YSYEKL. CDR3 in amino acids: CASSQETATNYGYTF. The CDR3 region has the DNA TGCGCCAGCAGCCAAGAAACAGCTACTAACTATGGCTACACCTTC.

The chain uses TRBV19 and TRBJ2-2; 9 bases line up with TRBD1. CDR3 length: 14 amino acids. Germline V gene data show CDR1 as LNHDA and CDR2 as SQIVND (reference sequence). The V gene end was trimmed by 9 bases and the J gene end by 5 bases; junction bases not matched to a gene: 7. CDR3 region: CASSWDRETGELFF. The CDR3 DNA reads TGTGCCAGCAGTTGGGACAGGGAGACCGGGGAGCTGTTTTTT.

This clonotype was found a few times. The chain carries TRBV25-1 and TRBJ2-5; 9 bases fit TRBD2. CDR1 MGHDK and CDR2 SYGVNS come from the germline V gene. The length of the CDR3 is 15 residues. The V gene end was trimmed by 2 bases and the J gene end by 5 bases; junction bases not matched to a gene: 6. In DNA, the CDR3 is TGTGCCAGCAGTGAAGTTAGCGGGAGTGCGGAGACCCAGTACTTC. Its translation: CASSEVSGSAETQYF.

This clonotype was counted ten times or more. The chain carries TRBV19 and TRBJ1-2; D is possibly TRBD1 (5 bases). CDR1 LNHDA and CDR2 SQIVND come from the germline V gene (reference sequence). Deletions cut 6 bases from V and 5 bases from J, with 13 bases between. The CDR3 is made up of 13 amino acids. In DNA, the CDR3 is TGTGCCAGTAGCCGGGACGGCCTTTATGGCTACACCTTC. It codes for CASSRDGLYGYTF.